The subject of this entry is one T cell receptor beta chain. The antigen is undetermined. With a much larger clone just one base away, this may be a read error. These data are taken from a study of T cell repertoires in cytomegalovirus infection. Trimming removed 5 bases at V and 0 bases at J, with 23 bases between. CDR3 length: 19 amino acids. CDR1 and CDR2 (germline): SGHTA, FQGNSA. TCRdb recomputed calls from the reads with MiXCR, one row per CDR3 protein. There are around 740,000 distinct CDR3 sequences in the sample; 35% occur only once, and roughly 2.9% lies in the top ten. Study-wide results and limits: HLA-C-restricted TCR beta clonotypes specific for CMV led the ex vivo response.

The sequence came from a human donor in good health (CMV status not recorded). Some clones in this sample may be carry-over from other donors' samples. The rearrangement links TRBV7-2 to TRBJ1-5; perhaps TRBD1 as D (6 bases). The sequencing sample was made of PBMCs. CDR3 nucleotides: TGTGCCAGCAGCCTCACGGCCGCCGGGACACTCATTAGCAATCAGCCCCAGCATTTT. Protein product: CASSLTAAGTLISNQPQHF.